The source of this TCR beta chain is a study of CD8+ T cells in alopecia areata. Study as a whole: A regimen of oral tofacitinib, 5 to 10 mg twice daily, was given to treated patients. Severity scores in treated patients reflected the percentage of scalp affected.

A remark on this clone: Its antigen is unidentified.

Whole-study results and caveats: Just one nonresponder means the tie between baseline CD8+ expansion and response stays uncertain. The study found that many expanded lesional clones persisted in scalp and blood during tofacitinib.

The length of the CDR3 is 15 residues. V was pared by 4 bases and J by 4 bases, with 10 bases of the junction left unmatched. Germline CDR1 and CDR2: SQVTM and ANQGSEA. Treatment: oral pan-JAK inhibitor, 5-10 mg twice daily. In each case, RNA was isolated and then reverse transcribed into cDNA as the sequencing template. Some clones are missing from TCRdb's copy, which holds only in-frame ones; the method was immunoSEQ multiplex PCR. The sample lists 130,000 or so clones; 86% were seen once. The starting material was CD8+ T cells sorted from blood, obtained at week 4, from a patient treated with tofacitinib. This TCR was sampled from a human donor with alopecia areata. The chain joins TRBV29-1 to TRBJ2-5; TRBD2 matches 9 bases. CDR3 sequence reads: CSVGRRGGQSETQYF. The DNA of the CDR3 is TGCAGCGTTGGCAGGCGGGGGGGCCAGTCAGAGACCCAGTACTTC.